One sample yielded the 23 T cell receptor beta chains listed below, sequenced in a study of CD8 T cells in Susac syndrome. With random hexamers, reverse transcription was performed on about 0.5 to 1 ug of RNA. TCRdb passed the immunoSEQ multiplex PCR reads through MiXCR, listing each CDR3 protein once. The top ten hold under 0.15% of the sample, which has about 400,000 distinct CDR3 sequences, more than 80% seen once. The source material was CD8+ T cells from PBMCs. These receptors came from a human donor with multiple sclerosis.

A word on this clonotype: This sequence may be a read error, since a much larger clone differs from it by one base. The chain couples TRBV6-5 to TRBJ2-2, with unresolved D. This CDR3 has 12 amino acids. CDR1 and CDR2 from the germline V gene are MNHEY and SVGAGI. V lost 6 bases and J lost 0, with 2 bases in between. The CDR3 loop is CASRPNTGELFF. The CDR3 DNA is TGTGCCAGCAGACCGAACACCGGGGAGCTGTTTTTT.

This chain connects TRBV7-9 to TRBJ2-3; D unclear. Germline values: CDR1 SEHNR, CDR2 FQNEAQ (reference sequence). CDR3 length: 17 amino acids. V shed 0 bases and J shed 3 bases, with 16 bases lying between them. CDR3 residues: CASSLAPLNLETDTQYF. In nucleotides, the CDR3 is TGTGCCAGCAGCTTAGCACCCCTTAACCTGGAAACAGATACGCAGTATTTT.

This clonotype was seen more than once but under ten times. V and J are TRBV6-2 or TRBV6-3 and TRBJ2-2; D remains unclear. V was shortened by 5 bases and J by 2 bases, with 9 bases between the two germline ends. This CDR3 has 14 residues. Germline lookup yields CDR1 MNHEY and CDR2 SVGEGT. CDR3 bases: TGTGCCAGCAGTATTGGGCTAAACACCGGGGAGCTGTTTTTT. Amino acids: CASSIGLNTGELFF.

This clonotype was picked up one time. V usage is TRBV29-1 and J usage is TRBJ2-1; tentative D call: TRBD2 (6 bases). CDR1 is SQVTM and CDR2 is ANQGSEA in the germline V gene. The CDR3 length is 13 residues. The germline V and J ends were trimmed by 4 bases and 6 bases, with 13 bases remaining between them. The DNA for the CDR3 is TGCAGCGTTGTTTACCCCGGGGGCAATGAGCAGTTCTTC. Translated, it gives CSVVYPGGNEQFF.

The chain carries TRBV7-9 and TRBJ2-6, with 12 bases that match TRBD1. CDR1 and CDR2 from the germline V gene are SEHNR and FQNEAQ (reference sequence). V was clipped by 4 bases and J by 4 bases; unmatched bases: 5. CDR3 length: 17 amino acids. The DNA of the CDR3 is TGTGCCAGCAGCTGGGGACAGGGGGCAGCCGGGGCCAACGTCCTGACTTTC. Its translation is CASSWGQGAAGANVLTF.

This clonotype appeared once. This chain joins TRBV5-1 and TRBJ1-5; D is unclear. CDR1 and CDR2 (germline): SGHRS, YFSETQ. Trimming pared 4 bases from V and 3 bases from J, leaving 14 bases between. This CDR3 is 15 amino acids long. CDR3 bases: TGCGCCAGCAGCGACGGCACGGATACCAATCAGCCCCAGCATTTT. Translated, it gives CASSDGTDTNQPQHF. Drawing the rest from reference TRBV5-1 and TRBJ1-5, the complete variable domain is KAGVTQTPRYLIKTRGQQVTLSCSPISGHRSVSWYQQTPGQGLQFLFEYFSETQRNKGNFPGRFSGRQFSNSRSEMNVSTLELGDSALYLCASSDGTDTNQPQHFGDGTRLSIL.

This chain connects TRBV6-6 to TRBJ2-1; 10 positions match TRBD1. This CDR3 has 15 residues. Germline assignment: CDR1 MNHNY and CDR2 SVGAGI (reference sequence). The ends lost 7 bases at V and 5 bases at J; junction bases unmatched: 8. The CDR3 DNA is TGTGCCAGCACCTGGACAGGGGGAAAGGACAATGAGCAGTTCTTC. Encoded protein: CASTWTGGKDNEQFF.

The V gene is TRBV23-1, the J gene TRBJ2-1; 9 bases are shared with TRBD2. TRBV23-1 is treated as an ORF (open reading frame) with a function not yet certain. There are 13 residues in the CDR3. This chain's CDR3 is CVTSGRRYNEQFF. The CDR3 bases are TGCGTCACAAGCGGGAGGAGATACAATGAGCAGTTCTTC.

In nucleotides, the CDR3 is TGTGCCAGCACCAAATTAGCGGGAGTCTACAATGAGCAGTTCTTC. This gives the protein CASTKLAGVYNEQFF. The chain recombines TRBV7-2 with TRBJ2-1, with 9 positions matching TRBD2. Germline CDR1 reads SGHTA; CDR2 reads FQGNSA. This CDR3 region has 15 residues. The trim removed 7 bases at V and 3 bases at J, leaving 7 bases unmatched.

This clonotype was detected once. The genes are TRBV4-1 and TRBJ1-1, with D unresolved. The CDR3 contains 11 residues. The germline CDR1 and CDR2 sequences are MGHRA and YSYEKL. V was clipped by 3 bases and J by 3 bases, with 2 bases between them. The CDR3 is CASSHHTEAFF. The CDR3 DNA follows: TGCGCCAGCAGCCACCACACTGAAGCTTTCTTT.

The chain couples TRBV29-1 to TRBJ2-5; 10 bases are shared with TRBD2. The V gene end was trimmed by 1 base and the J gene end by 5 bases; junction bases not matched to a gene: 10. From germline, CDR1 is SQVTM and CDR2 ANQGSEA. This CDR3 contains 16 residues. CDR3 protein: CSVEGLAGVVWETQYF. Here the CDR3 DNA reads TGCAGCGTTGAAGGGCTAGCGGGAGTTGTTTGGGAGACCCAGTACTTC.

The chain has TRBV5-4 and TRBJ2-5; D might be TRBD2 (5 bases). V was clipped by 3 bases and J by 0 bases, with 12 bases between them. The CDR3 is 15 residues long. Germline CDR1 reads SGHNT; CDR2 reads YYREEE (reference sequence). Here the CDR3 reads CASSWRTENQETQYF. Written as DNA, the CDR3 is TGTGCCAGCAGCTGGAGGACGGAAAACCAAGAGACCCAGTACTTC.

V and J are TRBV5-6 and TRBJ2-1, with D tentatively TRBD1 (5 bases). This CDR3 region has 11 residues. Germline V lookup: CDR1 SGHDT, CDR2 YYEEEE. V was trimmed by 8 bases and J by 9 bases, leaving 12 bases between them. As DNA, the CDR3 is TGTGCCAGTCATACAGGAGTTGAGCAGTTCTTC. This codes for CASHTGVEQFF.

CDR3 in DNA: TGCGCCAGCAGCCAAGTGGGGGGCCTCTCCTACGAGCAGTACTTC. Translation gives CASSQVGGLSYEQYF. The chain couples TRBV4-1 to TRBJ2-7; the D call may be TRBD1 or TRBD2 (6 bases each). Germline loops: CDR1 MGHRA, CDR2 YSYEKL. The CDR3 runs to 15 residues. V gave up 1 base and J gave up 0 bases, with 10 bases separating them.

The chain employs TRBV5-5 and TRBJ1-4; D remains unclear. This CDR3 comprises 16 residues. The germline V gene encodes CDR1 SGHKS and CDR2 YYEKEE (reference sequence). Trimming took 0 bases from V and 0 from J, leaving 9 bases between them. CDR3 protein: CASSLVSDATNEKLFF. The DNA for the CDR3 is TGTGCCAGCAGCTTGGTGTCGGACGCAACTAATGAAAAACTGTTTTTT.

This sequence joins TRBV10-2 and TRBJ2-7, with D possibly being TRBD1 or TRBD2 (6 bases each). CDR1 is WSHSY and CDR2 is SAAADI in the germline V gene. This CDR3 region has 14 residues. Trimming left V 3 bases short and J 2 bases short, with 11 bases between. The CDR3 is CASSEGGLTYEQYF. DNA for the CDR3: TGCGCCAGCAGTGAAGGGGGACTTACCTACGAGCAGTACTTC.

The chain joins TRBV5-4 to TRBJ1-1; 8 bases align to TRBD1. Unmatched junction bases numbered 2, after V lost 4 bases and J lost 3 bases. The CDR3 has 13 amino acids. The germline V gene encodes CDR1 SGHNT and CDR2 YYREEE (reference sequence). The CDR3 region is CASSMDRDTEAFF. In nucleotides, the CDR3 is TGTGCCAGCAGCATGGACAGGGACACTGAAGCTTTCTTT.

This rearrangement joins TRBV3-1 to TRBJ2-1, with 11 bases identical to TRBD1. CDR3 length: 17 amino acids. Germline values: CDR1 LGHDT, CDR2 YNNKEL (reference sequence). J gave up 2 bases and V 0 bases, and 3 bases lay outside the gene matches. CDR3 in amino acids: CASSQDGTGGTYNEQFF. CDR3 nucleotide sequence: TGTGCCAGCAGCCAAGATGGGACAGGGGGAACCTACAATGAGCAGTTCTTC.

This sequence joins TRBV7-6 and TRBJ2-7; 7 bases are shared with TRBD1. The CDR3 consists of 14 residues. Germline V gene data show CDR1 as SGHVS and CDR2 as FNYEAQ. Trimming removed 5 bases from V and 3 bases from J; junction bases left unmatched: 7. CDR3 sequence: CASSSRQGNYEQYF. The CDR3 nucleotides are TGTGCCAGCAGCAGCCGACAGGGAAACTACGAGCAGTACTTC. The variable domain in full, completed from reference TRBV7-6 and TRBJ2-7, reads GAGVSQSPRYKVTKRGQDVALRCDPISGHVSLYWYRQALGQGPEFLTYFNYEAQQDKSGLPNDRFSAERPEGSISTLTIQRTEQRDSAMYRCASSSRQGNYEQYFGPGTRLTVT.

This clonotype was seen a single time. The rearrangement uses TRBV2 and TRBJ2-1, with TRBD1 identical over 8 bases. V was clipped by 6 bases and J by 7 bases; unmatched bases: 8. From germline, CDR1 is SNHLY and CDR2 FYNNEI. The CDR3 is made up of 14 amino acids. CDR3 loop: CASSSGTGENEQFF. Written as DNA, the CDR3 is TGTGCCAGCAGCTCCGGGACAGGTGAAAATGAGCAGTTCTTC.

CDR3 amino acids: CASSHNRETYEQYF. The CDR3 region has the DNA TGTGCCAGCAGCCACAACAGGGAAACCTACGAGCAGTACTTC. The rearrangement uses TRBV3-1 and TRBJ2-7, with D perhaps TRBD1 (6 bases). The CDR3 has 14 amino acids. V dropped 3 bases and J dropped 2 bases, with 11 bases sitting between them. Germline CDR1 is LGHDT and CDR2 is YNNKEL (reference sequence).

This chain links TRBV5-1 with TRBJ1-1, with D unresolved. Looked up from germline, CDR1 is SGHRS and CDR2 is YFSETQ. V lost 5 bases, J lost 0 bases, and 8 bases lay in between. This CDR3 has 13 amino acids. CDR3 nucleotides: TGCGCCAGCAGGGTAGGGTTGAACACTGAAGCTTTCTTT. Residues: CASRVGLNTEAFF.

This clonotype appeared once. The V gene is TRBV5-1, the J gene TRBJ2-7; 9 bases align to TRBD1. The trim removed 6 bases at V and 3 bases at J, leaving 7 bases unmatched. The CDR3 sequence is 14 residues long. Germline CDR1 is SGHRS and CDR2 is YFSETQ. The CDR3 nucleotides read TGCGCCAGCACATGGACAGGGGAATACTACGAGCAGTACTTC. It specifies CASTWTGEYYEQYF.